This T cell receptor beta chain was captured by sequencing in a study of blood T cell repertoires in COVID-19 (dated by TCRdb to the early 2020s). Regarding the study in general: Samples from collaborators originated in the United States, Italy and Spain and spanned both the acute and convalescent phases of COVID-19. The repertoires were made available in a free public database intended to serve as a resource for research on the immune response to SARS-CoV-2. The prospective study material was composed of cDNA or gDNA derived from T cells, B-cell-depleted T cells, or PBMCs. Where available, HLA class I and class II types were taken from metadata supplied by the sample provider and were not determined by assay-based typing. Subjects who had been exposed to COVID-19, were actively infected with it, or had recovered from it provided the deeply sampled blood TCRbeta repertoires that made up the dataset. Sample metadata almost always included a de-identified subject ID, COVID-19 status, age in years and sex. Samples came from the ongoing ImmuneRACE study (first 160 participants) plus 1,254 subjects from 6 global collaborators. Results the study describes overall, beyond this receptor: The quantity of clinical and demographic metadata differed by source and by participant and was supplied without curation.

Collaborating institutions collected whole blood in K2EDTA tubes following their own protocols. For TCRbeta analysis, collaborators shipped samples as frozen whole blood, isolated PBMCs, or DNA extracted from either of those sample types. For CDR1 and CDR2, the germline V gene lists MGHRA and YSYEKL. The CDR3 holds 15 amino acids from the cysteine to the phenylalanine. Here the CDR3 DNA is all that survives: 45 bases in frame from base 1. Between the V and J ends, shortened by 4 bases and 0 bases respectively, the junction contains 10 bases. In regard to this clone: Its target antigen remains unknown. No base quality values were provided; no much bigger clone lies one nucleotide off.

TCRbeta CDR3 regions were amplified from genomic DNA using the immunoSEQ Assay, a bias-controlled multiplex PCR. The paper's processing steps were these. The number of nucleated cells in each sample was estimated by amplification of reference gene primers within the assay. Sequence reads were collapsed and filtered to measure the absolute abundance of every unique TCRbeta CDR3 rearrangement. For each sample, productive Simpson clonality was calculated as the square root of Simpson's diversity index over productive rearrangements. The table comes from immuneACCESS by way of TCRdb, which keeps in-frame sequences with V and J called. Part of the clones is missing from these tables; in studies checked, under half for an unresolved V gene and the rest for unknown reasons. For V, J and clone size, that table is used; D and trimming come from the DNA. Across this sample there are about 170,000 clones, with around 80% seen only once. The leading ten clones occupy 9.1% of the sample.

The sequenced sample was peripheral blood. This receptor chain uses TRBV4-1 and TRBJ2-1, with the D gene not clear enough to name. This receptor was taken from a woman aged 80 or older with active or convalescent COVID-19. The CDR3 protein sequence reads: CASSRARLSYNEQFF. The DNA is as follows: TGCGCCAGCAGCCGCGCGAGACTCTCCTACAATGAGCAGTTCTTC.